Listed below are T cell receptor beta chains from one sample, sequenced in a study of T cell changes during pregnancy in multiple sclerosis. TCRdb's copy holds only in-frame clones and misses some; the assay was immunoSEQ multiplex PCR. The sample lists more than 80,000 clones; 85% to 95% were seen once. The sequences come from peripheral blood, collected after pregnancy. These receptor sequences come from a female donor with multiple sclerosis, enrolled in a pregnancy study. Each CDR3 is given with its conserved first and last residue. D genes are given only for firm matches. Only some rows state a clone size, as once, few, many or a class for expanded clones.

cdr3_nt: TGTGCCAGCAGTGAATGGGGGGTTCCGAACTATGGCTACACCTTC
cdr3_aa: CASSEWGVPNYGYTF
v_call: TRBV6-1
d_call: -
j_call: TRBJ1-2
clone_size: -
cdr3_length: 15

cdr3_nt: TGTGCCAGCAGTAGGACAGGGGGCGGGGGTCAGCCCCAGCATTTT
cdr3_aa: CASSRTGGGGQPQHF
v_call: TRBV28
d_call: TRBD1
j_call: TRBJ1-5
clone_size: -
cdr3_length: 15

cdr3_nt: TGTGCCAGTAGTAAACAGGGACAGGGAATCTATGGCTACACCTTC
cdr3_aa: CASSKQGQGIYGYTF
v_call: TRBV19
d_call: TRBD1
j_call: TRBJ1-2
clone_size: -
cdr3_length: 15

cdr3_nt: TGCGCCAGCAGCCCGGGAGATGGCAATCAGCCCCAGCATTTT
cdr3_aa: CASSPGDGNQPQHF
v_call: TRBV5-1
d_call: -
j_call: TRBJ1-5
clone_size: -
cdr3_length: 14

cdr3_nt: TGTGCCAGCAGTTTATCCTCGGACAGGTTTTTCACTGAAGCTTTCTTT
cdr3_aa: CASSLSSDRFFTEAFF
v_call: TRBV27
d_call: TRBD1
j_call: TRBJ1-1
clone_size: -
cdr3_length: 16

cdr3_nt: TGTGCCTGGAGCCAGGGTGCGGAGACCCAGTACTTC
cdr3_aa: CAWSQGAETQYF
v_call: TRBV30
d_call: -
j_call: TRBJ2-5
clone_size: -
cdr3_length: 12

cdr3_nt: TGTGCCAGCAGTGAACAGGGATCCCTTTACGAGCAGTACTTC
cdr3_aa: CASSEQGSLYEQYF
v_call: TRBV6-1
d_call: -
j_call: TRBJ2-7
clone_size: -
cdr3_length: 14

cdr3_nt: TGTGCCAGCAGTCCTACTGGGATGGGAGGTGAGCCCTACGAGCAGTACTTC
cdr3_aa: CASSPTGMGGEPYEQYF
v_call: TRBV27
d_call: -
j_call: TRBJ2-7
clone_size: -
cdr3_length: 17

cdr3_nt: TGTGCCAGCAGCGTAGCCCCGACAGGGCTCGACACTGAAGCTTTCTTT
cdr3_aa: CASSVAPTGLDTEAFF
v_call: TRBV9
d_call: TRBD1
j_call: TRBJ1-1
clone_size: -
cdr3_length: 16

cdr3_nt: TGTGCCAGCAGCTTAGGGCTAGCGGGGATATATGAGCAGTTCTTC
cdr3_aa: CASSLGLAGIYEQFF
v_call: TRBV7-8
d_call: TRBD2
j_call: TRBJ2-1
clone_size: -
cdr3_length: 15

cdr3_nt: TGTGCCATCAGTGAGTCGCCTACACAGGGGATTGGCTACACCTTC
cdr3_aa: CAISESPTQGIGYTF
v_call: TRBV10-3
d_call: TRBD1
j_call: TRBJ1-2
clone_size: once
cdr3_length: 15

cdr3_nt: TGTGCCAGCAGCTCCCTCAGGGGCGACCTACTTACACTCACCGGGGAGCTGTTTTTT
cdr3_aa: CASSSLRGDLLTLTGELFF
v_call: TRBV5-6
d_call: -
j_call: TRBJ2-2
clone_size: -
cdr3_length: 19

cdr3_nt: TGTGCCAGCAGTGAAGTGGGGCCGGTAAGCGAGCAGTACTTC
cdr3_aa: CASSEVGPVSEQYF
v_call: TRBV6-1
d_call: -
j_call: TRBJ2-7
clone_size: -
cdr3_length: 14

cdr3_nt: TGTGCCATCAGTGATGTGGTGACTAGCGGCACAGATACGCAGTATTTT
cdr3_aa: CAISDVVTSGTDTQYF
v_call: TRBV10-3
d_call: TRBD2
j_call: TRBJ2-3
clone_size: -
cdr3_length: 16

cdr3_nt: TGCGCCAGCAGCCCCGAGGACTCCTACGAGCAGTACTTC
cdr3_aa: CASSPEDSYEQYF
v_call: TRBV5-1
d_call: -
j_call: TRBJ2-7
clone_size: -
cdr3_length: 13

cdr3_nt: TGTGCCAGCAGTGAAGCGCTTCGCGGTGTCTTT
cdr3_aa: CASSEALRGVF
v_call: TRBV2
d_call: -
j_call: TRBJ1-1
clone_size: -
cdr3_length: 11

cdr3_nt: TGTGCCAGCAGCTTGGTGGCGAACACTGAAGCTTTCTTT
cdr3_aa: CASSLVANTEAFF
v_call: TRBV5-4
d_call: -
j_call: TRBJ1-1
clone_size: -
cdr3_length: 13

cdr3_nt: TGTGCCAGCAGCCGGGGAGGGTCCACAGATACGCAGTATTTT
cdr3_aa: CASSRGGSTDTQYF
v_call: TRBV7-3
d_call: TRBD2
j_call: TRBJ2-3
clone_size: -
cdr3_length: 14

cdr3_nt: TGTGCCAGCCTCGGGGGGGGCTCCTACAATGAGCAGTTCTTC
cdr3_aa: CASLGGGSYNEQFF
v_call: TRBV6-1
d_call: TRBD2
j_call: TRBJ2-1
clone_size: -
cdr3_length: 14

cdr3_nt: TGTGCCAGTAAGCGGGGGGGCAGCCACGAGCAGTACTTC
cdr3_aa: CASKRGGSHEQYF
v_call: TRBV28
d_call: TRBD2
j_call: TRBJ2-7
clone_size: -
cdr3_length: 13

cdr3_nt: TGTGCCAGCAGCTTGGGGGCGGGGGGCAGGTACGAGCAGTACTTC
cdr3_aa: CASSLGAGGRYEQYF
v_call: TRBV5-4
d_call: TRBD2
j_call: TRBJ2-7
clone_size: -
cdr3_length: 15

cdr3_nt: TGTGCCAGCAGCGGACAGCAAGCAACTAATGAAAAACTGTTTTTT
cdr3_aa: CASSGQQATNEKLFF
v_call: TRBV6-1
d_call: -
j_call: TRBJ1-4
clone_size: -
cdr3_length: 15

cdr3_nt: TGTGCCAGTAGTATGGGCCTCACAGATACGCAGTATTTT
cdr3_aa: CASSMGLTDTQYF
v_call: TRBV19
d_call: -
j_call: TRBJ2-3
clone_size: -
cdr3_length: 13

cdr3_nt: TGTGCCAGCACCGATGAGCGATTGGTTGACGGGGAGCTGTTTTTT
cdr3_aa: CASTDERLVDGELFF
v_call: TRBV5-8
d_call: -
j_call: TRBJ2-2
clone_size: -
cdr3_length: 15

cdr3_nt: TGTGCCAGCAGCTCCGTAGCGGCGAACTCCTACAATGAGCAGTTCTTC
cdr3_aa: CASSSVAANSYNEQFF
v_call: TRBV9
d_call: -
j_call: TRBJ2-1
clone_size: once
cdr3_length: 16

cdr3_nt: TGTGCCAGCAGCCAAGAGCAGTTCTTC
cdr3_aa: CASSQEQFF
v_call: TRBV7-9
d_call: -
j_call: TRBJ2-1
clone_size: -
cdr3_length: 9

cdr3_nt: TGTGCCAGCAGCCTTACTTGGGCTGGTGGGGCCAACGTCCTGACTTTC
cdr3_aa: CASSLTWAGGANVLTF
v_call: TRBV28
d_call: -
j_call: TRBJ2-6
clone_size: -
cdr3_length: 16

cdr3_nt: TGTGCCAGCAGCTTACGGACTAGCGGGGGCCTTTACAATGAGCAGTTCTTC
cdr3_aa: CASSLRTSGGLYNEQFF
v_call: TRBV5-4
d_call: TRBD2
j_call: TRBJ2-1
clone_size: once
cdr3_length: 17

cdr3_nt: TGTGCCAGCAGCGTAGGAGGCGCCCACACAGATACGCAGTATTTT
cdr3_aa: CASSVGGAHTDTQYF
v_call: TRBV9
d_call: -
j_call: TRBJ2-3
clone_size: once
cdr3_length: 15

cdr3_nt: TGTGCCAGCAGCTCCGTTCGCAGGGGGCCCACAGATACGCAGTATTTT
cdr3_aa: CASSSVRRGPTDTQYF
v_call: TRBV5-4
d_call: TRBD1
j_call: TRBJ2-3
clone_size: once
cdr3_length: 16

cdr3_nt: TGCAGCGTCTTTACTAGCGGGACTTACAATGAGCAGTTCTTC
cdr3_aa: CSVFTSGTYNEQFF
v_call: TRBV29-1
d_call: TRBD2
j_call: TRBJ2-1
clone_size: -
cdr3_length: 14

cdr3_nt: TGTGCCAGCAGCTTATTTAGTTCGAACACTGAAGCTTTCTTT
cdr3_aa: CASSLFSSNTEAFF
v_call: TRBV7-2
d_call: -
j_call: TRBJ1-1
clone_size: -
cdr3_length: 14

cdr3_nt: TGTGCCAGCAGATTAGACAGGGGGACTTCTGAAGCTTTCTTT
cdr3_aa: CASRLDRGTSEAFF
v_call: TRBV7-2
d_call: TRBD1
j_call: TRBJ1-1
clone_size: -
cdr3_length: 14

cdr3_nt: TGTGCCAGCAGTGAAGGACGGACTACTAATTCACCCCTCCACTTT
cdr3_aa: CASSEGRTTNSPLHF
v_call: TRBV2
d_call: -
j_call: TRBJ1-6
clone_size: -
cdr3_length: 15

cdr3_nt: TGTGCCAGCAGCCACCCTGGGGGGGCCTCCTACAATGAGCAGTTCTTC
cdr3_aa: CASSHPGGASYNEQFF
v_call: TRBV14
d_call: -
j_call: TRBJ2-1
clone_size: -
cdr3_length: 16

cdr3_nt: TGTGCCAGCAGTGAATACGGGTCCCATGAGCAGTTCTTC
cdr3_aa: CASSEYGSHEQFF
v_call: TRBV25-1
d_call: -
j_call: TRBJ2-1
clone_size: -
cdr3_length: 13

cdr3_nt: TGTGCCAGCAGTGCCCCGAAGGACATATCGGAAGAGCAGTACTTC
cdr3_aa: CASSAPKDISEEQYF
v_call: TRBV6-4
d_call: -
j_call: TRBJ2-7
clone_size: -
cdr3_length: 15

cdr3_nt: TGTGCCAGCAGCTTAATAAACACTGAAGCTTTCTTT
cdr3_aa: CASSLINTEAFF
v_call: TRBV11-2
d_call: -
j_call: TRBJ1-1
clone_size: -
cdr3_length: 12

cdr3_nt: TGTGCCAGCAGTGAATTGAGTGGAGGCGTCGAGACCCAGTACTTC
cdr3_aa: CASSELSGGVETQYF
v_call: TRBV2
d_call: -
j_call: TRBJ2-5
clone_size: -
cdr3_length: 15

cdr3_nt: TGTGCCAGTAGTACCCGACAGAATCCCCCCGAAAATTCACCCCTCCACTTT
cdr3_aa: CASSTRQNPPENSPLHF
v_call: TRBV19
d_call: -
j_call: TRBJ1-6
clone_size: -
cdr3_length: 17

cdr3_nt: TGCGCCAGCAGTCCCGGACTAGCGGGAGTGAGGGACGAGCAGTACTTC
cdr3_aa: CASSPGLAGVRDEQYF
v_call: TRBV5-1
d_call: TRBD2
j_call: TRBJ2-7
clone_size: -
cdr3_length: 16

cdr3_nt: TGTGCCATCAATAACAGAAACTATGGCTACACCTTC
cdr3_aa: CAINNRNYGYTF
v_call: TRBV10-3
d_call: -
j_call: TRBJ1-2
clone_size: -
cdr3_length: 12

cdr3_nt: TGTGCCACCAGCAGAAAAGAGGGATCCTACGAGCAGTACTTC
cdr3_aa: CATSRKEGSYEQYF
v_call: TRBV15
d_call: -
j_call: TRBJ2-7
clone_size: -
cdr3_length: 14

cdr3_nt: TGCGCCAGCAGAGCTAGTGGCTACACCTTC
cdr3_aa: CASRASGYTF
v_call: TRBV10-1
d_call: -
j_call: TRBJ1-2
clone_size: -
cdr3_length: 10

cdr3_nt: TGTGCCAGCAGTTTAACGGGGTTTGGTCAGCCCCAGCATTTT
cdr3_aa: CASSLTGFGQPQHF
v_call: TRBV28
d_call: -
j_call: TRBJ1-5
clone_size: -
cdr3_length: 14

cdr3_nt: TGTGCCAGCAGCGTAACGGTGAACACTGAAGCTTTCTTT
cdr3_aa: CASSVTVNTEAFF
v_call: TRBV9
d_call: -
j_call: TRBJ1-1
clone_size: -
cdr3_length: 13

cdr3_nt: TGTGCCACGAGAGGACAGGGGGCAAATTCACCCCTCCACTTT
cdr3_aa: CATRGQGANSPLHF
v_call: TRBV19
d_call: TRBD1
j_call: TRBJ1-6
clone_size: -
cdr3_length: 14

cdr3_nt: TGTGCCAGCGGGTACATGGAGTCACCCCTCCACTTT
cdr3_aa: CASGYMESPLHF
v_call: TRBV27
d_call: -
j_call: TRBJ1-6
clone_size: -
cdr3_length: 12

cdr3_nt: TGCGCCAGCACCACCCGCGGGGGTGCAGACACTGAAGCTTTCTTT
cdr3_aa: CASTTRGGADTEAFF
v_call: TRBV5-1
d_call: -
j_call: TRBJ1-1
clone_size: -
cdr3_length: 15

cdr3_nt: TGTGCCAGCTCACTGAGGGCCCCGATCATGAACACTGAAGCTTTCTTT
cdr3_aa: CASSLRAPIMNTEAFF
v_call: TRBV18
d_call: -
j_call: TRBJ1-1
clone_size: once
cdr3_length: 16

cdr3_nt: TGCGCCAGCAGCCCCCGGACTAGCGGGGAGAACAATGAGCAGTTCTTC
cdr3_aa: CASSPRTSGENNEQFF
v_call: TRBV5-1
d_call: TRBD2
j_call: TRBJ2-1
clone_size: once
cdr3_length: 16

cdr3_nt: TGTGCCAGCAGTGAAGGACAGGGAGTAGGGACCGGGGAGCTGTTTTTT
cdr3_aa: CASSEGQGVGTGELFF
v_call: TRBV6-1
d_call: TRBD1
j_call: TRBJ2-2
clone_size: -
cdr3_length: 16

cdr3_nt: TGTGCCAGCAGCGTAGGTCTAGAAGAGACCCAGTACTTC
cdr3_aa: CASSVGLEETQYF
v_call: TRBV9
d_call: -
j_call: TRBJ2-5
clone_size: -
cdr3_length: 13

cdr3_nt: TGTGCCAGCAGCTTTGTAGCGCTTCAAGAGACCCAGTACTTC
cdr3_aa: CASSFVALQETQYF
v_call: TRBV5-6
d_call: -
j_call: TRBJ2-5
clone_size: once
cdr3_length: 14

cdr3_nt: TGTGCCAGTAGTGCACAACAGGGGAACCATGGGAACTATGGCTACACCTTC
cdr3_aa: CASSAQQGNHGNYGYTF
v_call: TRBV19
d_call: TRBD1
j_call: TRBJ1-2
clone_size: -
cdr3_length: 17